Below, 30 T cell receptor beta chains from the same sample are listed, as sequenced in a study of shared clonotypes between healthy human individuals. Some clones are missing from TCRdb's copy, which holds only in-frame ones; the method was immunoSEQ multiplex PCR. Among fewer than 600,000 clones listed, 70% to 80% were seen once. The sequenced sample consisted of PBMCs. These TCRs come from a woman between 35 and 50 years old in good health. Some clones in this sample may be carry-over from other donors' samples.

The V call is TRBV10-3, the J call TRBJ2-1, with 10 bases lining up with TRBD2. Germline CDR1 reads ENHRY; CDR2 reads SYGVKD. V was pared by 4 bases and J by 2 bases, with 5 bases of the junction left unmatched. The CDR3 totals 16 residues. The CDR3 DNA is TGTGCCATCAGTGCCGCTAGCGGGAGTACCTACAATGAGCAGTTCTTC. It encodes CAISAASGSTYNEQFF.

The V gene is TRBV30, the J gene TRBJ2-2, with a tentative D call TRBD2 (5 bases). V shed 3 bases and J shed 7 bases, with 12 bases lying between them. The CDR3 spans 13 residues. Germline loops: CDR1 GTSNPN, CDR2 SVGIG (reference sequence). The CDR3 spells CAWSPTGFGELFF. The CDR3 coding sequence is TGTGCCTGGAGCCCGACGGGATTCGGGGAGCTGTTTTTT.

This clone was seen only a few times. The rearrangement uses TRBV10-2 and TRBJ1-2, with 7 positions matching TRBD1. Germline values: CDR1 WSHSY, CDR2 SAAADI. After removal of 5 bases from V and 5 bases from J, the junction contained 2 bases not matched to a gene. The CDR3 totals 12 residues. The CDR3 reads CASSQTGYGYTF. CDR3 bases: TGCGCCAGCAGTCAGACAGGGTATGGCTACACCTTC.

The sample holds one count of this clone. V and J are TRBV5-1 and TRBJ1-4; TRBD1 matches at 10 bases. V was pared by 4 bases and J by 8 bases, with 8 bases of the junction left unmatched. Germline CDR1 and CDR2: SGHRS and YFSETQ. This CDR3 is built from 15 residues. In nucleotides, the CDR3 is TGCGCCAGCAGCGCAGCCGGGACAGGGGACGAAAAACTGTTTTTT. It specifies CASSAAGTGDEKLFF. The full variable domain, rest sourced from reference TRBV5-1 and TRBJ1-4, is KAGVTQTPRYLIKTRGQQVTLSCSPISGHRSVSWYQQTPGQGLQFLFEYFSETQRNKGNFPGRFSGRQFSNSRSEMNVSTLELGDSALYLCASSAAGTGDEKLFFGSGTQLSVL.

This clone has only one observation. The chain couples TRBV15 to TRBJ2-5; no clear D gene. The V and J ends lost 0 bases and 5 bases respectively, with 10 bases between them. CDR3 length: 14 residues. Germline-derived CDR1 and CDR2 are LNHNV and YYDKDF (reference sequence). The CDR3 DNA reads as TGTGCCACCAGCAGAGATCTTGGCATTGAGACCCAGTACTTC. It yields the protein CATSRDLGIETQYF.

This rearrangement joins TRBV7-9 to TRBJ2-2; possible D gene TRBD2, 6 bases. V gave up 5 bases and J gave up 1 base, with 14 bases separating them. The V gene's germline CDR1 is SEHNR and CDR2 FQNEAQ (reference sequence). The CDR3 loop spans 16 amino acids. This CDR3 is CASSGTGDQNTGELFF. The CDR3, as DNA: TGTGCCAGCAGCGGGACGGGGGACCAGAACACCGGGGAGCTGTTTTTT.

The J gene is TRBJ1-6, the V gene TRBV2; tentatively, D is TRBD1 (5 bases). From germline, CDR1 is SNHLY and CDR2 FYNNEI. V shed 4 bases and J shed 0 bases, with 13 bases lying between them. The CDR3 length is 17 residues. The CDR3, as DNA: TGTGCCAGCAGTGCGGGGCGCGCGAGCTCCTATAATTCACCCCTCCACTTT. Its translation: CASSAGRASSYNSPLHF.

This clone was found once. The rearrangement links TRBV7-2 to TRBJ2-3, with TRBD2 matching 7 bases. The CDR3 is 14 residues long. V dropped 2 bases and J dropped 8; count of bases not matched to a gene: 7. In germline, CDR1 is SGHTA, CDR2 FQGNSA. In nucleotides, the CDR3 is TGTGCCAGCAGCTTATATCGGGAGGTGGTTACGCAGTATTTT. It is translated as CASSLYREVVTQYF.

On this clone itself: Only one base separates this from a far larger clonotype, so it likely reflects a read error. The DNA is left out, because the CDR3 cannot be placed on it with certainty; the CDR3 is given as TCRdb lists it. Other DNA sequences of this sample code for an identical CDR3. This rearrangement joins TRBV29-1 to TRBJ2-5; the tabulated D call, TRBD2, remains unverified against the DNA. In germline, CDR1 is SQVTM, CDR2 ANQGSEA. Termini included, the CDR3 measures 13 amino acids. CDR3: CSVAEGARETQYF.

The genes are TRBV2 and TRBJ2-3; D tentatively fits TRBD1 or TRBD2 (7 bases each). CDR1 SNHLY and CDR2 FYNNEI come from the germline V gene. V lost 6 bases to trimming and J lost 4 bases, with 14 bases between them. The CDR3 contains 14 residues. The CDR3 DNA follows: TGTGCCAGCAGGTGGGGAGGGGGCTCAGATACGCAGTATTTT. It translates to CASRWGGGSDTQYF. The full variable domain, rest sourced from reference TRBV2 and TRBJ2-3, is EPEVTQTPSHQVTQMGQEVILRCVPISNHLYFYWYRQILGQKVEFLVSFYNNEISEKSEIFDDQFSVERPDGSNFTLKIRSTKLEDSAMYFCASRWGGGSDTQYFGPGTRLTVL.

This chain joins TRBV15 and TRBJ1-5, with D possibly matching TRBD1 (5 bases). V lost 4 bases to trimming and J lost 2 bases, with 18 bases between them. The CDR3 totals 17 residues. Germline CDR1 LNHNV, CDR2 YYDKDF (reference sequence). CDR3 DNA: TGTGCCACCAGCAACCGACAGCTTAACGGTGGCAATCAGCCCCAGCATTTT. Translation gives CATSNRQLNGGNQPQHF.

The J gene is TRBJ1-4, the V gene TRBV7-2, with 7 bases fitting TRBD1. There are 14 residues in the CDR3. CDR1 SGHTA and CDR2 FQGNSA come from the germline V gene. V shed 4 bases, J shed 6 bases, and the junction held 5 bases outside the gene matches. CDR3 in DNA: TGTGCCAGCAGCTCCAGGGGGGCCGATGAAAAACTGTTTTTT. This sequence encodes CASSSRGADEKLFF. The variable domain in full, completed from reference TRBV7-2 and TRBJ1-4, reads GAGVSQSPSNKVTEKGKDVELRCDPISGHTALYWYRQSLGQGLEFLIYFQGNSAPDKSGLPSDRFSAERTGGSVSTLTIQRTQQEDSAVYLCASSSRGADEKLFFGSGTQLSVL.

This clone came up a few times. The chain joins TRBV2 to TRBJ2-5; unclear D gene. The J call may be incorrect, as the DNA end agrees better with TRBJ2-7. Germline V gene data show CDR1 as SNHLY and CDR2 as FYNNEI. CDR3 length equals 12 residues. The CDR3 protein is CASSESFHEQYF. For the CDR3, the DNA is TGTGCCAGCAGTGAGTCCTTCCACGAGCAGTACTTC.

This chain connects TRBV5-1 to TRBJ2-1, with 10 bases lining up with TRBD1. Looked up from germline, CDR1 is SGHRS and CDR2 is YFSETQ. The J segment lost 7 bases and the V segment lost 1 base, leaving 2 bases of the junction unmatched. The CDR3 consists of 14 residues. The DNA of the CDR3 is TGCGCCAGCAGCTTGCGACAGGGGGCGAATGAGCAGTTCTTC. Translation: CASSLRQGANEQFF.

The chain combines TRBV7-2 with TRBJ2-1; D is uncertain. This CDR3 has 18 amino acids. V was pared by 1 base and J by 4 bases, with 20 bases between. Per the germline V gene, CDR1 is SGHTA and CDR2 is FQGNSA. CDR3: CASSLDQLRSYVYNEQFF. The CDR3 DNA reads TGTGCCAGCAGCTTAGACCAGCTCAGGTCCTACGTTTACAATGAGCAGTTCTTC.

This clone has just a few counts. This chain connects TRBV14 to TRBJ2-2; D unclear. From germline, CDR1 is SGHDN and CDR2 FVKESK. The V end was cut by 1 base, the J end by 6 bases, with 0 bases between. This CDR3 has 11 amino acids. CDR3 nucleotide sequence: TGTGCCAGCAGCCAAGCCGGGGAGCTGTTTTTT. Translating it yields CASSQAGELFF.

The V and J genes are TRBV9 and TRBJ1-3; D perhaps matches TRBD1 (5 bases). The CDR3 consists of 14 residues. The ends were cut back, 1 base at V and 1 base at J, with 6 bases in the middle. Germline V gene lookup returns CDR1 SGDLS and CDR2 YYNGEE. The CDR3 loop reads CASSVKGSGNTIYF. CDR3 DNA sequence: TGTGCCAGCAGCGTAAAGGGGTCTGGAAACACCATATATTTT.

The chain couples TRBV27 to TRBJ2-3; D uncertain. The CDR3 is made up of 13 amino acids. With 5 bases removed from V and 2 bases from J, the gap between germline ends came to 8 bases. The germline V gene has CDR1 MNHEY and CDR2 SMNVEV (reference sequence). This chain's CDR3 is CASSLQITDTQYF. CDR3 nucleotides: TGTGCCAGCAGTCTTCAGATCACAGATACGCAGTATTTT.

This chain connects TRBV4-1 to TRBJ2-1; 8 positions match TRBD2. V trimming: 2 bases; J trimming: 4 bases; junction bases outside the gene matches: 1. CDR3 length: 14 residues. Germline V CDR1 and CDR2: MGHRA, YSYEKL. Here the CDR3 DNA reads TGCGCCAGCAGCCAACAGCGGGGGTACAATGAGCAGTTCTTC. This gives the protein CASSQQRGYNEQFF.

The chain combines TRBV28 with TRBJ2-7; 12 nucleotides agree with TRBD1. Trimming cost V 5 bases and J 7 bases; bases outside gene matches: 9. This CDR3 spans 15 amino acids. Germline-derived CDR1 and CDR2 are MDHEN and SYDVKM. The CDR3 sequence is CASSPPGQGAGEQYF. The CDR3, as DNA: TGTGCCAGCAGTCCCCCGGGACAGGGGGCGGGTGAGCAGTACTTC. Drawing the rest from reference TRBV28 and TRBJ2-7, the complete variable domain is DVKVTQSSRYLVKRTGEKVFLECVQDMDHENMFWYRQDPGLGLRLIYFSYDVKMKEKGDIPEGYSVSREKKERFSLILESASTNQTSMYLCASSPPGQGAGEQYFGPGTRLTVT.

V is TRBV6-5 and J is TRBJ2-7; D is unresolved. The CDR3 spans 12 residues. The germline V and J ends were trimmed by 4 bases and 2 bases, with 6 bases remaining between them. Germline V gene lookup returns CDR1 MNHEY and CDR2 SVGAGI. The CDR3 DNA is TGTGCCAGCAGTTCCTCTCCCTACGAGCAGTACTTC. It is translated as CASSSSPYEQYF.

CDR3 amino acids: CASSEAGDEKLFF. CDR3 DNA sequence: TGTGCCAGCAGTGAAGCGGGGGATGAAAAACTGTTTTTT. The chain combines TRBV25-1 with TRBJ1-4; perhaps TRBD1 as D (5 bases). In germline, CDR1 is MGHDK, CDR2 SYGVNS. Trimming shortened V by 2 bases and J by 6 bases, and 7 bases separated the two germline ends. CDR3 length: 13 amino acids. Full variable domain (rest looked up from reference TRBV25-1 and TRBJ1-4): EADIYQTPRYLVIGTGKKITLECSQTMGHDKMYWYQQDPGMELHLIHYSYGVNSTEKGDLSSESTVSRIRTEHFPLTLESARPSHTSQYLCASSEAGDEKLFFGSGTQLSVL.

Concerning this clone: This may stem from a read error, because a much larger clone lies one nucleotide away. At the DNA level, this CDR3 is encoded by other sequences in the same sample as well. The chain employs TRBV29-1 and TRBJ1-2; possible D gene TRBD1, 5 bases. CDR1 SQVTM and CDR2 ANQGSEA come from the germline V gene. The length of the CDR3 is 13 residues. The CDR3 DNA reads TGCAGCGTTGACGCAGGGAAGTACTATGGCTACACCTTT. This sequence encodes CSVDAGKYYGYTF.

In this sample, this clone turned up once. Compared with germline, one end of the junction differs, possibly owing to a read error. The chain is built from TRBV4-1 and TRBJ2-2; possibly TRBD1 or TRBD2 for D (6 bases each). The germline V gene encodes CDR1 MGHRA and CDR2 YSYEKL. The CDR3 contains 15 residues. CDR3 coding DNA: TGCGCCAGCAGCGAAGGATTTTGGGGGGCCGGGAAGCTGTTTTTT. Protein product: CASSEGFWGAGKLFF.

V usage is TRBV15 and J usage is TRBJ2-5; D is unresolved. V lost 0 bases and J lost 1, with 9 bases in between. The CDR3 covers 15 residues. Germline loops: CDR1 LNHNV, CDR2 YYDKDF (reference sequence). This CDR3 is CATSRDLQVQETQYF. In DNA form, the CDR3 reads TGTGCCACCAGCAGAGATCTGCAGGTCCAAGAGACCCAGTACTTC.

The rearrangement uses TRBV6-6 and TRBJ2-7; 10 positions agree with TRBD2. With V trimmed by 9 bases and J by 0 bases, 5 bases remained unmatched. Germline V gene lookup returns CDR1 MNHNY and CDR2 SVGAGI (reference sequence). The CDR3 spans 14 residues. The CDR3 bases are TGTGCCAGTTTCCGGACTAGCGGCTCCTACGAGCAGTACTTC. Encoded protein: CASFRTSGSYEQYF.

In this sample, this clone turned up a few times. This CDR3 is also generated by other DNA sequences in the sample. The rearrangement uses TRBV7-8 and TRBJ2-6; 11 positions agree with TRBD1. Looked up from germline, CDR1 is SGHVS and CDR2 is FQNEAQ. Trimming took 6 bases from V and 1 from J; bases not matched to a gene: 11. The CDR3 length is 19 residues. The CDR3 here is CASRLNRTGGLSGANVLTF. DNA for the CDR3: TGTGCCAGCAGGCTAAACCGGACAGGGGGCCTATCTGGGGCCAACGTCCTGACTTTC.

This clone was detected ten times or more. The chain employs TRBV7-2 and TRBJ1-4; 8 bases map to TRBD1. After removal of 5 bases from V and 8 bases from J, the junction contained 10 bases not matched to a gene. The germline V gene has CDR1 SGHTA and CDR2 FQGNSA. This CDR3 contains 15 residues. In DNA form, the CDR3 reads TGTGCCAGCAGCCCACCCGGGACAGGTACCGAAAAACTGTTTTTT. It is translated as CASSPPGTGTEKLFF.

This chain joins TRBV7-3 and TRBJ1-1; D possibly corresponds to TRBD1 (5 bases). CDR1 is SGHTA, CDR2 FQGTGA, per germline. V was trimmed by 0 bases and J by 7 bases, leaving 12 bases between them. The CDR3 is 14 residues long. CDR3 sequence reads: CASSLTGALSEAFF. CDR3 bases: TGTGCCAGCAGCTTAACCGGGGCATTGAGTGAAGCTTTCTTT.

This chain connects TRBV7-2 to TRBJ2-7; the D is unclear. This CDR3 has 14 residues. V was clipped by 0 bases and J by 6 bases, with 12 bases between them. Germline V gene sequence: CDR1 SGHTA, CDR2 FQGNSA. The chain's CDR3 is CASSLARIQGEQYF. DNA of the CDR3: TGTGCCAGCAGCTTAGCCAGGATTCAAGGCGAGCAGTACTTC.